This entry is about one TCR beta chain. This sample stems from a study of Ad26.COV2.S vaccination and SARS-CoV-2 variants. Study details: By the intramuscular route, Ad26.COV2.S was given once, or twice 56 days apart.

This CDR3 comprises 12 residues. Germline values: CDR1 MNHNS, CDR2 SASEGT. V lost 2 bases and J lost 11, with 12 bases in between. Assay: immunoSEQ multiplex PCR; the TCRdb copy retains only in-frame clones and omits some. The sample lists more than 350,000 clones; about 93% were seen once. Treatment denoted: some 20 received Ad26.COV2.S at low or high dose, single or two shots; several received placebo; per-sample allocation not given. Sampling was done on day 63 after the first vaccine or placebo injection. Sequencing used peripheral blood, obtained in a trial of Ad26.COV2.S vaccine versus placebo. The genes are TRBV6-1 and TRBJ1-1; D is ambiguous. The sequence was collected from a person aged 18-65 years who received the Ad26.COV2.S COVID-19 vaccine or a placebo. The CDR3 region has the DNA TGTGCCAGCAGTGAATCTGGGAAGACGGCTTTCTTT. Protein sequence: CASSESGKTAFF.